This TCR beta chain was captured in a study of T-cell reconstitution after alpha-beta-depleted transplantation in children. Unique molecular identifiers were incorporated into the prepared TCRbeta library. TCRdb called the PCR reads again in MiXCR, with one record for every CDR3 protein. The profile shows roughly 500,000 distinct CDR3 sequences, around a third of them singletons. V dropped 0 bases and J dropped 0 bases, with 8 bases sitting between them. This CDR3 spans 15 amino acids. The germline V gene encodes CDR1 SGHDT and CDR2 YYEEEE. A few counts support this clonotype. Sample: PBMCs from the stem cell graft donor, taken from the stem cell graft. This receptor was identified in a human donor who donated a stem cell graft to a child with aplastic anemia. The chain employs TRBV5-6 and TRBJ2-3; D unclear. CDR3 in DNA: TGTGCCAGCAGCTTGGGGGCCCGGAGCACAGATACGCAGTATTTT. The encoded protein is CASSLGARSTDTQYF.